What follows are 31 T cell receptor beta chains derived from one specimen sequenced in a study of T cells in Graves' hyperthyroidism and ophthalmopathy. RNA transcripts served as the template for amplifying TCR beta CDR3 regions. Using the HTBI primer set, a first-round RT-PCR was run on the TCR CDR3. TCRdb independently ran MiXCR on the multiplex PCR reads; one entry per CDR3 protein. The sample records around 340,000 distinct CDR3 sequences, over 20% being singletons. The sequenced sample consisted of blood. The source is a woman aged 45 to 65 with Graves' hyperthyroidism.

The chain carries TRBV7-9 and TRBJ1-1; D is possibly TRBD1 (6 bases). The CDR3 spans 12 residues. Germline V gene sequence: CDR1 SEHNR, CDR2 FQNEAQ (reference sequence). The V end lost 6 bases, the J end lost 7 bases, and 12 bases lay between the germline ends. CDR3: CASSYLDSEAFF. In DNA, the CDR3 is TGTGCCAGCAGTTACCTGGACAGTGAAGCTTTCTTT.

In this sample, this clonotype turned up many times. J is TRBJ1-5 and V is TRBV12-3 or TRBV12-4, with 8 nucleotides matching TRBD1. Unmatched junction bases numbered 6, after V lost 4 bases and J lost 1 base. This CDR3 comprises 16 residues. The CDR3 nucleotides are TGTGCCAGCAGTTCAAGACAGGGGTCGAGCAATCAGCCCCAGCATTTT. Translating gives CASSSRQGSSNQPQHF.

This clonotype appeared many times. This sequence joins TRBV20-1 and TRBJ2-7; 8 positions agree with TRBD2. The germline gives CDR1 DFQATT, CDR2 SNEGSKA (reference sequence). This CDR3 is built from 14 residues. V dropped 5 bases and J dropped 0; count of bases not matched to a gene: 6. CDR3 DNA sequence: TGCAGTGCTGCGATACTAGCGGCCTCCTACGAGCAGTACTTC. It encodes CSAAILAASYEQYF.

This clonotype was seen more than once but under ten times. The chain joins TRBV5-4 to TRBJ2-2; 9 nucleotides match TRBD2. Germline CDR1 SGHNT, CDR2 YYREEE (reference sequence). The CDR3 sequence is 17 residues long. The junction had 13 bases not matched to a gene; V was cut back by 5 bases and J by 5 bases. In DNA form, the CDR3 reads TGTGCCAGCAGATCGACGACTGGCGGGAGGGGGACCGGGGAGCTGTTTTTT. The encoded protein is CASRSTTGGRGTGELFF.

The chain has TRBV18 and TRBJ2-2; 9 bases align to TRBD1. V gave up 4 bases and J gave up 5 bases; unmatched junction bases: 8. Germline V lookup: CDR1 KGHSH, CDR2 LQKENI. The CDR3 sequence is 16 residues long. CDR3 sequence reads: CASSLLDRGWTGELFF. CDR3 in DNA: TGTGCCAGCTCACTACTGGACAGGGGATGGACCGGGGAGCTGTTTTTT.

At least ten counts were recorded for this clonotype. V usage is TRBV12-3 or TRBV12-4 and J usage is TRBJ2-2; maybe TRBD2 (7 bases). The ends were cut back, 3 bases at V and 5 bases at J, with 10 bases in the middle. The CDR3 extends over 14 amino acids. The CDR3 DNA reads as TGTGCCAGCAGTTTTGGGGGGGCGACCGGGGAGCTGTTTTTT. As protein: CASSFGGATGELFF.

This clonotype was found many times. The chain uses TRBV7-9 and TRBJ1-1; D gene uncertain. Trimming cost V 0 bases and J 7 bases, with 15 bases left between them. The germline CDR1 and CDR2 sequences are SEHNR and FQNEAQ (reference sequence). This CDR3 contains 15 residues. The CDR3 reads CASSLAGNWEFEAFF. CDR3 in DNA: TGTGCCAGCAGCTTAGCAGGCAATTGGGAATTTGAAGCTTTCTTT.

The V call is TRBV5-6, the J call TRBJ2-1; TRBD2 matches 12 bases. Germline V lookup: CDR1 SGHDT, CDR2 YYEEEE. The CDR3 runs 20 residues. V shed 4 bases, J shed 4 bases, and the junction held 18 bases outside the gene matches. In DNA, the CDR3 is TGTGCCAGCAGCGAAACAGGGATAGGAACTAGCGGGAGGTATTACAATGAGCAGTTCTTC. Residues: CASSETGIGTSGRYYNEQFF.

This clonotype was observed many times. This chain joins TRBV28 and TRBJ2-1; the match to TRBD1 covers 8 bases. V was clipped by 3 bases and J by 9 bases; unmatched bases: 7. This CDR3 is built from 14 residues. The germline V gene encodes CDR1 MDHEN and CDR2 SYDVKM. CDR3 coding DNA: TGTGCCAGCAGTTTGGCGCAGGGGGCGGTTGAGCAGTTCTTC. It encodes CASSLAQGAVEQFF.

This clonotype has only a few counts. The V gene is TRBV6-2 or TRBV6-3, the J gene TRBJ1-2, with D perhaps TRBD1 (6 bases). In germline, CDR1 is MNHEY, CDR2 SVGEGT. This CDR3 comprises 13 residues. The ends were cut back, 5 bases at V and 5 bases at J, with 12 bases in the middle. In nucleotides, the CDR3 is TGTGCCAGCAGTGGGGGGGGGCTATATGGCTACACCTTC. Protein: CASSGGGLYGYTF.

The chain has TRBV28 and TRBJ2-1, with 11 bases fitting TRBD2. The germline V gene has CDR1 MDHEN and CDR2 SYDVKM. CDR3 size: 21 residues. Unmatched junction bases numbered 21, after V lost 6 bases and J lost 2 bases. The CDR3 is CASSRPSFVTSGSFTYNEQFF. In DNA form, the CDR3 reads TGTGCCAGCAGCCGTCCTTCGTTTGTAACTAGCGGGAGTTTCACCTACAATGAGCAGTTCTTC.

The gene calls are TRBV7-3 and TRBJ2-1, with 7 bases fitting TRBD2. Germline CDR1 SGHTA, CDR2 FQGTGA. V gave up 2 bases and J gave up 2 bases; unmatched junction bases: 3. This CDR3 spans 15 amino acids. CDR3 DNA sequence: TGTGCCAGCAGCTTATCGGGAGGCCCCTACAATGAGCAGTTCTTC. Translation: CASSLSGGPYNEQFF.

There are many counts of this clonotype. The chain links TRBV2 to TRBJ2-7; D is perhaps TRBD1 (6 bases). Germline V CDR1 and CDR2: SNHLY, FYNNEI. Trimming pared 3 bases from V and 4 bases from J, leaving 10 bases between. The CDR3 runs 13 residues. For the CDR3, the DNA is TGTGCCAGCAGTGATGATACAGGGTACGAGCAGTACTTC. Its translation: CASSDDTGYEQYF.

The genes are TRBV19 and TRBJ1-6, with 9 bases that match TRBD1. In germline, CDR1 is LNHDA, CDR2 SQIVND (reference sequence). V was pared by 6 bases and J by 9 bases, with 6 bases of the junction left unmatched. The CDR3 sequence is 14 residues long. In nucleotides, the CDR3 is TGTGCCAGTAGGGAGACAGGGGGGATTTCACCCCTCCACTTT. This translates into CASRETGGISPLHF.

The sample holds a few counts of this clonotype. V gene TRBV9 combines with J gene TRBJ2-1, with 10 bases aligning to TRBD2. CDR1 is SGDLS and CDR2 is YYNGEE in the germline V gene. This CDR3 is 18 amino acids long. V lost 0 bases to trimming and J lost 4 bases; unmatched junction nucleotides: 10. The chain's CDR3 is CASSVGPLLAGEYNEQFF. DNA of the CDR3: TGTGCCAGCAGCGTAGGTCCCCTCCTAGCGGGAGAGTACAATGAGCAGTTCTTC.

The rearrangement links TRBV5-6 to TRBJ2-3; TRBD2 aligns across 8 bases. The V gene's germline CDR1 is SGHDT and CDR2 YYEEEE. The CDR3 spans 18 residues. With V trimmed by 3 bases and J by 0 bases, 12 bases remained unmatched. The CDR3 loop reads CASSSLGLAAASTDTQYF. CDR3 coding DNA: TGTGCCAGCAGCTCCCTTGGACTAGCTGCCGCTAGCACAGATACGCAGTATTTT.

The chain joins TRBV5-1 to TRBJ2-1, with 13 bases lining up with TRBD2. J gave up 8 bases and V 2 bases, and 7 bases lay outside the gene matches. The CDR3 has 16 residues. CDR1 is SGHRS, CDR2 YFSETQ, per germline. The CDR3 here is CASSLPGLAGLDEQFF. The CDR3 DNA sequence: TGCGCCAGCAGCTTACCGGGACTAGCGGGACTCGATGAGCAGTTCTTC. Together with reference TRBV5-1 and TRBJ2-1, the CDR3 gives the full variable domain: KAGVTQTPRYLIKTRGQQVTLSCSPISGHRSVSWYQQTPGQGLQFLFEYFSETQRNKGNFPGRFSGRQFSNSRSEMNVSTLELGDSALYLCASSLPGLAGLDEQFFGPGTRLTVL.

The gene calls are TRBV27 and TRBJ2-1; D may be TRBD2 (5 bases). V was trimmed by 4 bases and J by 15 bases, leaving 22 bases between them. The CDR3 is 14 residues long. Germline V gives CDR1 MNHEY, CDR2 SMNVEV (reference sequence). In DNA, the CDR3 is TGTGCCAGCAGTTCCCGTTTATACGGGATGGTTTTGTTCTTC. Translation: CASSSRLYGMVLFF.

The gene calls are TRBV13 and TRBJ2-3, with TRBD1 identical over 11 bases. From germline, CDR1 is PRHDT and CDR2 FYEKMQ (reference sequence). The CDR3 contains 15 residues. J was trimmed by 6 bases and V by 5 bases; bases with no gene match: 7. DNA of the CDR3: TGTGCCAGCAGCGCCCTAGGACAGGGGGCTGATACGCAGTATTTT. Its protein is CASSALGQGADTQYF.

This clonotype was recorded at least ten times. The chain combines TRBV5-1 with TRBJ1-5, with D possibly matching TRBD1 (6 bases). With 0 bases removed from V and 3 bases from J, the gap between germline ends came to 10 bases. The CDR3 is 15 residues long. Germline V gene sequence: CDR1 SGHRS, CDR2 YFSETQ. The CDR3 DNA follows: TGCGCCAGCAGCTTGGGAGGGGGTATCAATCAGCCCCAGCATTTT. Translating gives CASSLGGGINQPQHF.

The table lists this clonotype with a few counts. The V call is TRBV11-2, the J call TRBJ1-1; 9 bases match TRBD1. Germline CDR1 reads SGHAT; CDR2 reads FQNNGV. The trim removed 2 bases at V and 5 bases at J, leaving 6 bases unmatched. CDR3 size: 15 residues. The CDR3 loop reads CASSLQQGAHTEAFF. The CDR3 nucleotides are TGTGCCAGCAGCTTACAACAGGGGGCGCATACTGAAGCTTTCTTT.

This clonotype was counted a few times. A read error is possible here, since a much larger clone lies one base away. J is TRBJ2-1 and V is TRBV2, with 8 nucleotides matching TRBD2. CDR1 SNHLY and CDR2 FYNNEI come from the germline V gene. Trimming took 6 bases from V and 4 from J; bases not matched to a gene: 11. The CDR3 loop spans 16 amino acids. This CDR3 reads CASSPGPAGDYNEQFF. The CDR3 region has the DNA TGTGCCAGCAGCCCAGGACCAGCGGGAGATTACAATGAGCAGTTCTTC.

The chain has TRBV7-9 and TRBJ2-2; D gene uncertain. This CDR3 region has 13 residues. Deletions cut 5 bases from V and 9 bases from J, with 13 bases between. The germline V gene has CDR1 SEHNR and CDR2 FQNEAQ (reference sequence). The CDR3 coding sequence is TGTGCCAGCAGCCCTGGGTTTGGCAGGGAGCTGTTTTTT. Protein product: CASSPGFGRELFF.

This clonotype showed up many times. V gene TRBV7-8 combines with J gene TRBJ1-5; 9 nucleotides align to TRBD1. Losses at the gene ends were 1 base for V and 7 bases for J; bases not matched to a gene: 8. The CDR3 contains 16 residues. From germline, CDR1 is SGHVS and CDR2 FQNEAQ. The chain's CDR3 is CASSLGSTGGIQPQHF. The CDR3 nucleotides read TGTGCCAGCAGCTTAGGGTCGACAGGGGGGATCCAGCCCCAGCATTTT.

This clonotype was counted many times. The chain is built from TRBV28 and TRBJ1-5; 7 bases agree with TRBD1. Germline CDR1 MDHEN, CDR2 SYDVKM. V gave up 4 bases and J gave up 7 bases; unmatched junction bases: 7. The CDR3 length is 14 residues. The CDR3 reads CASSYNRGLQPQHF. CDR3 nucleotide sequence: TGTGCCAGCAGTTATAACAGGGGTTTACAGCCCCAGCATTTT.

The table lists this clonotype with a count of one. A read error is likely, as this CDR3 ends without the conserved phenylalanine or tryptophan. The chain joins TRBV30 to TRBJ1-1, with D perhaps TRBD1 (6 bases). Trimming cost V 3 bases and J 6 bases, with 8 bases left between them. This CDR3 region has 11 residues. Germline V gene sequence: CDR1 GTSNPN, CDR2 SVGIG (reference sequence). CDR3 sequence reads: CAWRQGPEAFL. Here the CDR3 DNA reads TGTGCCTGGAGGCAGGGGCCTGAAGCTTTCCTT.

Comment on this clonotype: Since a much larger clone is just one base distant, this may be a read error. The chain employs TRBV5-1 and TRBJ2-7, with D possibly TRBD2 on 6 matching bases. This CDR3 contains 15 residues. V lost 3 bases and J lost 2, with 15 bases in between. CDR1 and CDR2 (germline): SGHRS, YFSETQ. CDR3 nucleotides: TGCGCCAGCAGCTCCGATGGCGGCGGGGCCTACGAGCAGTACTTC. This sequence encodes CASSSDGGGAYEQYF.

This clonotype has only a few counts. J is TRBJ1-2 and V is TRBV7-9, with TRBD1 matching over 7 bases. CDR1 is SEHNR and CDR2 is FQNEAQ in the germline V gene (reference sequence). CDR3 length equals 14 residues. With 5 bases clipped from V and 8 bases from J, the junction kept 11 bases outside the gene matches. The CDR3 DNA follows: TGTGCCAGCAGCCGCCCCAGCAGGGGGGCCGGCTACACCTTC. This gives the protein CASSRPSRGAGYTF.

This sequence joins TRBV27 and TRBJ2-3; D uncertain. The germline V gene has CDR1 MNHEY and CDR2 SMNVEV (reference sequence). The V end was cut by 6 bases, the J end by 0 bases, with 19 bases between. The CDR3 has 17 amino acids. The CDR3, as DNA: TGTGCCAGCAGGCCGAGGCAACGACTTTCTAGCACAGATACGCAGTATTTT. It translates to CASRPRQRLSSTDTQYF.

There are a few counts of this clonotype. The chain combines TRBV9 with TRBJ1-2, with TRBD1 matching over 8 bases. The CDR3 is made up of 15 amino acids. CDR1 and CDR2 (germline): SGDLS, YYNGEE. After removal of 4 bases from V and 0 bases from J, the junction contained 5 bases not matched to a gene. This chain's CDR3 is CASSPGQAANYGYTF. The CDR3 coding sequence is TGTGCCAGCAGCCCGGGACAGGCAGCTAACTATGGCTACACCTTC.

This clonotype was seen a handful of times. The chain links TRBV5-1 to TRBJ2-2; 8 nucleotides align to TRBD1. The V segment lost 6 bases and the J segment 2 bases; nucleotides outside the gene matches: 9. There are 16 residues in the CDR3. Germline lookup yields CDR1 SGHRS and CDR2 YFSETQ. In nucleotides, the CDR3 is TGCGCCAGCACCACGACCGGGACAGGAAACACCGGGGAGCTGTTTTTT. Protein sequence: CASTTTGTGNTGELFF.